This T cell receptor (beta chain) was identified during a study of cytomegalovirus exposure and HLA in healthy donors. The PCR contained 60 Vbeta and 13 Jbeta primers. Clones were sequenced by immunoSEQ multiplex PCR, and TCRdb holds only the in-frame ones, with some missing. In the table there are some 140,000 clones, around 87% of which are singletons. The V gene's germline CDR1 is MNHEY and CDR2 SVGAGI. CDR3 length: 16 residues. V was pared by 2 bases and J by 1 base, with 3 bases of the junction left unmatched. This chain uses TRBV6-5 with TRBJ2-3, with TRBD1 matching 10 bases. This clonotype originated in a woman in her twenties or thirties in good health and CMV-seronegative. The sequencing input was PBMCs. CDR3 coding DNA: TGTGCCAGCAGTTACCCAGGGACAGGGGGCACAGATACGCAGTATTTT. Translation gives CASSYPGTGGTDTQYF.